One T cell receptor (beta chain) is described in this entry. V dropped 8 bases and J dropped 1 base, with 10 bases sitting between them. The CDR3 is 13 residues long. In germline, CDR1 is SNHLY, CDR2 FYNNEI. These data are taken from a study of blood T cell repertoires in COVID-19. Assay used: immunoSEQ multiplex PCR; TCRdb lists only in-frame clones, some missing. This table has 250,000 or so clones, approximately 86% appearing once. The sample comprised PBMCs or T cells enriched from blood (not recorded which). The chain links TRBV2 to TRBJ2-3; maybe TRBD1 (6 bases). The clonotype was recovered from a woman aged 45 to 65 who had recovered from COVID-19. CDR3 DNA: TGTGCCAGCCGCCGACAGGGCACAGATACGCAGTATTTT. Protein: CASRRQGTDTQYF.